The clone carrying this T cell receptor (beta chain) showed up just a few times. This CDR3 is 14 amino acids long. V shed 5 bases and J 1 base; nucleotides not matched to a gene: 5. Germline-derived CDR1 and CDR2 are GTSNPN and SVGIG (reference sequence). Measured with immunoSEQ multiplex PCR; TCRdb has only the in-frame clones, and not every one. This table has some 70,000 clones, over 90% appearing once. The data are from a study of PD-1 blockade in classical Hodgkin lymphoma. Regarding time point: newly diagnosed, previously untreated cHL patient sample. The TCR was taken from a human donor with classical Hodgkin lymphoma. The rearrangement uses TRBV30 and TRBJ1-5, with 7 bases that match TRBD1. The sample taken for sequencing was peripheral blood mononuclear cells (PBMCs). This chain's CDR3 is CAWSTGVSNQPQHF. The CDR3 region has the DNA TGTGCCTGGTCCACAGGGGTCAGCAATCAGCCCCAGCATTTT.